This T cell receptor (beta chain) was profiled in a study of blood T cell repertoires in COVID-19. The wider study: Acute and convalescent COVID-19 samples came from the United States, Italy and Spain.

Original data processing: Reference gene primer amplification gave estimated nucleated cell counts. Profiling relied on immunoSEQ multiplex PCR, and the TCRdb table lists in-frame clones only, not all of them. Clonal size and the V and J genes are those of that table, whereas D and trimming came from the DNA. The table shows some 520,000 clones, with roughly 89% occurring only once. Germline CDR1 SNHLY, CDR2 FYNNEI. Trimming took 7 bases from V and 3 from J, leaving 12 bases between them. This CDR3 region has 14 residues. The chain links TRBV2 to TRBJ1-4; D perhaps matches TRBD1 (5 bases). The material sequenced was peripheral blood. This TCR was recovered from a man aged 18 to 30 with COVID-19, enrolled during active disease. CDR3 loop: CASKYRDSNEKLFF. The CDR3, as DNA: TGTGCCAGCAAATACCGGGACTCTAATGAAAAACTGTTTTTT.